The T cell receptor beta chain described here comes from a study of shared clonotypes between healthy human individuals. CD4+ cells were split into CD45RA+ naive and CD45RA-negative memory subsets. Germline CDR1 DFQATT, CDR2 SNEGSKA (reference sequence). The V gene end was trimmed by 6 bases and the J gene end by 4 bases; junction bases not matched to a gene: 2. The CDR3 is 11 residues long. Only one count was recorded for this clone. Original processing notes: Filtering differed since immunoSEQ provided only junctions, with no quality scores. Profiled with immunoSEQ multiplex PCR; TCRdb holds only in-frame clones, not every one. The V and J calls and clone size are taken from that table; D and trimming were inferred from the DNA. The table lists roughly 1,500,000 clones, approximately 98.5% of them singletons.

The origin of this receptor is a man younger than 40 in good health. The genes are TRBV20-1 and TRBJ1-1; 7 bases map to TRBD1. The source material was naive CD4+ T cells sorted from blood. Noted subset: CD45RA+ positively selected. CDR3 coding DNA: TGCAGTGCCAGGGACAGCACTGAAGCTTTCTTT. Translation gives CSARDSTEAFF.